This T cell receptor beta chain emerged from a study of CD8+ T cells in alopecia areata. From germline, CDR1 is GTSNPN and CDR2 SVGIG (reference sequence). Trimming at V came to 4 bases and at J to 5 bases, leaving 4 bases not matched to a gene. The CDR3 is 12 amino acids. Study-wide results and limits: For lesional scalp, especially alopecia totalis/universalis, clonality was higher than in normal scalp.

Extracted RNA was reverse transcribed, and the resulting cDNA served as sequencing template. Data came from immunoSEQ multiplex PCR; TCRdb stores just in-frame clones and leaves some out. This table holds 150,000 to 200,000 clones, approximately 61% found once. A remark on this clone: Its specificity is not known. The same CDR3 is also encoded by other DNA sequences in this sample.

The treatment: oral pan-JAK inhibitor, 5-10 mg twice daily. Sample: CD4+ T cells sorted from blood, taken at week 24, from a patient treated with tofacitinib. The TCR originated in a human donor with alopecia areata. V usage is TRBV30 and J usage is TRBJ1-1, with 7 bases fitting TRBD1. In DNA, the CDR3 is TGTGCCTGGACAGGGGGAGGGACTGAAGCTTTCTTT. Its translation is CAWTGGGTEAFF.